This TCR beta chain was identified during a study of blood T cell repertoires in COVID-19. Concerning this clone itself: A junction end diverges from the germline sequence, so it may reflect a read error.

Assay used: immunoSEQ multiplex PCR; TCRdb lists only in-frame clones, some missing. This table holds over 85,000 clones, around 75% found once. CDR3 length: 17 amino acids. Germline CDR1 MNHEY, CDR2 SMNVEV (reference sequence). Sequencing was done on a sample of peripheral blood. The sequence was collected from a man between 65 and 85 years old with acute or convalescent COVID-19. The gene calls are TRBV27 and TRBJ2-1; the D gene is possibly TRBD2 (6 bases). This CDR3 reads CASSLSRRERSYNEQFF. CDR3 nucleotides: TGTGCCAGCAGTCTATCCCGCCGGGAGCGCTCCTACAATGAGCAGTTCTTC.